This TCR beta chain was sequenced for a study of cytomegalovirus exposure and HLA in healthy donors. Whole-study findings and limits: V segments that were indistinguishable, TRBV6-2 and TRBV6-3 among them, were omitted from analysis.

PCR amplification relied on 60 Vbeta primers (plus 13 Jbeta primers). Sequencing was performed with immunoSEQ multiplex PCR; in TCRdb, only in-frame clones are kept and a portion is missing. The sample carries just over 150,000 clones, around 78% recorded once. On this clone itself: Antigen unknown.

V was shortened by 5 bases and J by 6 bases, with 16 bases between the two germline ends. Germline V gene lookup returns CDR1 SEHNR and CDR2 FQNEAQ (reference sequence). The CDR3 runs to 14 residues. Material for sequencing was PBMCs. This sequence was found in a woman aged 40 to 50 in good health and CMV-seronegative. The chain links TRBV7-9 to TRBJ2-5, with a weak D call TRBD2 (7 bases). The CDR3 DNA is TGTGCCAGCAGCACGGGGGGCCTCGGGCAGACCCAGTACTTC. Translating it yields CASSTGGLGQTQYF.